This is a list of T cell receptor beta chains from one sample in a study of blood T cells in healthy people across ages. One entry per CDR3 protein, called by TCRdb with MiXCR from the 5' RACE reads. The sample carries about 1,000,000 distinct CDR3 sequences, 40% to 55% recorded once. The sample comprised blood. These receptors were collected from a woman in her fifties or sixties in good health. Both conserved end residues are part of each CDR3. The order of the fields is CDR3 protein, CDR3 DNA, J gene, V gene, D gene, clone size. D genes are given only for firm matches. Where a row states a size, it is once, few, many or the class of an expanded clone; other rows omit it.

cdr3_aa: CASSLAGGRGNEQFF
cdr3_nt: TGTGCCAGCAGCTTAGCGGGAGGACGGGGCAATGAGCAGTTCTTC
j_call: TRBJ2-1
v_call: TRBV7-2
d_call: -
clone_size: many

cdr3_aa: CSARDLGREGERDTQYF
cdr3_nt: TGCAGTGCTAGAGATCTTGGGCGGGAGGGCGAGAGAGATACGCAGTATTTT
j_call: TRBJ2-3
v_call: TRBV20-1
d_call: TRBD2
clone_size: -

cdr3_aa: CSARDDREHYEQYF
cdr3_nt: TGCAGTGCTAGAGATGACAGGGAGCATTACGAGCAGTACTTC
j_call: TRBJ2-7
v_call: TRBV20-1
d_call: TRBD1
clone_size: few

cdr3_aa: CASSTGTSGSPEQYF
cdr3_nt: TGTGCCAGTAGTACAGGGACTAGCGGGAGTCCCGAGCAGTACTTC
j_call: TRBJ2-7
v_call: TRBV19
d_call: TRBD2
clone_size: once

cdr3_aa: CSARDHRAGGKSSYNEQFF
cdr3_nt: TGCAGTGCTAGAGATCACAGAGCGGGAGGTAAGAGCTCCTACAATGAGCAGTTCTTC
j_call: TRBJ2-1
v_call: TRBV20-1
d_call: TRBD2
clone_size: -

cdr3_aa: CSARKMDTQYF
cdr3_nt: TGCAGTGCTCGAAAAATGGATACGCAGTATTTT
j_call: TRBJ2-3
v_call: TRBV20-1
d_call: -
clone_size: -

cdr3_aa: CATSGPRSTNEQFF
cdr3_nt: TGTGCCACCAGCGGGCCGCGATCTACCAATGAGCAGTTCTTC
j_call: TRBJ2-1
v_call: TRBV15
d_call: -
clone_size: -

cdr3_aa: CASSPPAGRAKNIQYF
cdr3_nt: TGTGCCAGCAGTCCCCCAGCGGGACGTGCCAAAAACATTCAGTACTTC
j_call: TRBJ2-4
v_call: TRBV6-6
d_call: TRBD2
clone_size: -

cdr3_aa: CASSLPQETQYF
cdr3_nt: TGTGCCAGCAGCTTACCCCAAGAGACCCAGTACTTC
j_call: TRBJ2-5
v_call: TRBV5-1
d_call: -
clone_size: many

cdr3_aa: CASSNRGTRRNSPLHF
cdr3_nt: TGTGCCAGCAGTAACCGGGGCACGAGGCGGAATTCACCCCTCCACTTT
j_call: TRBJ1-6
v_call: TRBV6-2/TRBV6-3
d_call: -
clone_size: few

cdr3_aa: CASSLDRGTGNEQFF
cdr3_nt: TGTGCCAGCAGCTTAGATCGGGGTACAGGCAATGAGCAGTTCTTC
j_call: TRBJ2-1
v_call: TRBV7-7
d_call: -
clone_size: few

cdr3_aa: CASSLAAGGGSYEQYF
cdr3_nt: TGTGCCAGCAGTTTAGCAGCGGGAGGAGGCTCCTACGAGCAGTACTTC
j_call: TRBJ2-7
v_call: TRBV12-3/TRBV12-4
d_call: TRBD2
clone_size: -

cdr3_aa: CASSLGVSGPARRNTEAFF
cdr3_nt: TGTGCCAGCAGCTTAGGAGTATCAGGCCCCGCGAGGAGGAACACTGAAGCTTTCTTT
j_call: TRBJ1-1
v_call: TRBV7-9
d_call: -
clone_size: -

cdr3_aa: CAITKDTSIYEQYF
cdr3_nt: TGTGCCATCACAAAGGACACATCGATCTACGAGCAGTACTTC
j_call: TRBJ2-7
v_call: TRBV10-3
d_call: -
clone_size: few

cdr3_aa: CASKGSPYEQFF
cdr3_nt: TGTGCCAGCAAGGGGTCCCCTTATGAGCAGTTCTTC
j_call: TRBJ2-1
v_call: TRBV12-3/TRBV12-4
d_call: -
clone_size: -

cdr3_aa: CASSSGTSLPYEQYF
cdr3_nt: TGTGCCAGCAGTTCCGGGACTAGCCTACCCTACGAGCAGTACTTC
j_call: TRBJ2-7
v_call: TRBV28
d_call: TRBD2
clone_size: -

cdr3_aa: CASRPGQGVDTQYF
cdr3_nt: TGTGCCAGCAGGCCGGGACAGGGAGTAGATACGCAGTATTTT
j_call: TRBJ2-3
v_call: TRBV25-1
d_call: TRBD1
clone_size: -

cdr3_aa: CASAPGGSYNEQFF
cdr3_nt: TGTGCCAGCGCCCCAGGGGGCTCCTACAATGAGCAGTTCTTC
j_call: TRBJ2-1
v_call: TRBV9
d_call: TRBD1
clone_size: once

cdr3_aa: CSASEFLSYNEQFF
cdr3_nt: TGCAGTGCTAGCGAGTTCCTATCCTACAATGAGCAGTTCTTC
j_call: TRBJ2-1
v_call: TRBV20-1
d_call: -
clone_size: -

cdr3_aa: CASSSYPSTSGAYNEQFF
cdr3_nt: TGTGCCAGCAGTTCCTACCCCTCAACTAGCGGGGCCTACAATGAGCAGTTCTTC
j_call: TRBJ2-1
v_call: TRBV27
d_call: TRBD2
clone_size: few

cdr3_aa: CASSWPGTSGSITDTQYF
cdr3_nt: TGTGCCAGCAGCTGGCCCGGGACTAGCGGGTCAATCACAGATACGCAGTATTTT
j_call: TRBJ2-3
v_call: TRBV7-6
d_call: TRBD2
clone_size: few

cdr3_aa: CASSSRPIRNNEQFF
cdr3_nt: TGTGCCAGCAGCTCCAGACCTATAAGGAACAATGAGCAGTTCTTC
j_call: TRBJ2-1
v_call: TRBV13
d_call: -
clone_size: few

cdr3_aa: CASSQSGGRVTDTQYF
cdr3_nt: TGCGCCAGCAGCCAATCCGGCGGGAGGGTCACAGATACGCAGTATTTT
j_call: TRBJ2-3
v_call: TRBV10-1
d_call: TRBD2
clone_size: -

cdr3_aa: CASSQEQGSGANVLTF
cdr3_nt: TGTGCCAGCAGCCAAGAACAGGGATCCGGGGCCAACGTCCTGACTTTC
j_call: TRBJ2-6
v_call: TRBV4-2
d_call: -
clone_size: few

cdr3_aa: CASRSRKGVQYF
cdr3_nt: TGTGCCAGCAGGTCCAGGAAGGGGGTTCAGTACTTC
j_call: TRBJ2-4
v_call: TRBV3-1
d_call: -
clone_size: few

cdr3_aa: CSARDLTSGAYNEQFF
cdr3_nt: TGCAGTGCTAGAGATCTGACTAGCGGGGCCTACAATGAGCAGTTCTTC
j_call: TRBJ2-1
v_call: TRBV20-1
d_call: TRBD2
clone_size: few

cdr3_aa: CASGLVHGIAETQYF
cdr3_nt: TGTGCTAGTGGTTTGGTACATGGGATTGCGGAGACCCAGTACTTC
j_call: TRBJ2-5
v_call: TRBV12-5
d_call: -
clone_size: -

cdr3_aa: CASSTQTGAYEQYF
cdr3_nt: TGTGCCAGTAGTACACAGACAGGGGCCTACGAGCAGTACTTC
j_call: TRBJ2-7
v_call: TRBV19
d_call: TRBD1
clone_size: -

cdr3_aa: CSGGTAKETQYF
cdr3_nt: TGCAGCGGGGGGACAGCGAAAGAGACCCAGTACTTC
j_call: TRBJ2-5
v_call: TRBV29-1
d_call: TRBD1
clone_size: -

cdr3_aa: CASSIASGGPDEQFF
cdr3_nt: TGTGCCAGCAGCATAGCCTCGGGAGGCCCGGATGAGCAGTTCTTC
j_call: TRBJ2-1
v_call: TRBV7-9
d_call: TRBD2
clone_size: -

cdr3_aa: CSVENRGEQYF
cdr3_nt: TGCAGCGTTGAAAACAGGGGTGAGCAGTACTTC
j_call: TRBJ2-7
v_call: TRBV29-1
d_call: TRBD1
clone_size: many

cdr3_aa: CASSWASGRSNEQFF
cdr3_nt: TGTGCCAGCAGCTGGGCTAGCGGGAGAAGCAATGAGCAGTTCTTC
j_call: TRBJ2-1
v_call: TRBV13
d_call: TRBD2
clone_size: -

cdr3_aa: CASSQGHGALYEQYF
cdr3_nt: TGTGCCAGCAGCCAAGGCCATGGGGCCCTTTACGAGCAGTACTTC
j_call: TRBJ2-7
v_call: TRBV14
d_call: -
clone_size: -

cdr3_aa: CASSIGVKGSMETQYF
cdr3_nt: TGTGCCAGTAGTATAGGGGTCAAGGGGTCCATGGAGACCCAGTACTTC
j_call: TRBJ2-5
v_call: TRBV19
d_call: -
clone_size: -

cdr3_aa: CSATGGSYEQYF
cdr3_nt: TGCAGTGCGACAGGGGGCTCGTACGAGCAGTACTTC
j_call: TRBJ2-7
v_call: TRBV20-1
d_call: TRBD1
clone_size: -

cdr3_aa: CASSSTTGLLGEQFF
cdr3_nt: TGTGCCAGCTCATCTACTACAGGGTTGCTAGGTGAGCAGTTCTTC
j_call: TRBJ2-1
v_call: TRBV18
d_call: -
clone_size: -

cdr3_aa: CASSPTRGRSYQETQYF
cdr3_nt: TGTGCCAGCAGTCCGACGAGGGGTCGGTCGTACCAAGAGACCCAGTACTTC
j_call: TRBJ2-5
v_call: TRBV28
d_call: -
clone_size: -

cdr3_aa: CASSDLAGVYNEQFF
cdr3_nt: TGTGCCAGCAGCGATCTAGCGGGAGTATACAATGAGCAGTTCTTC
j_call: TRBJ2-1
v_call: TRBV9
d_call: TRBD2
clone_size: -

cdr3_aa: CASSTASSYEQYF
cdr3_nt: TGTGCCAGCAGCACGGCGAGCTCCTACGAGCAGTACTTC
j_call: TRBJ2-7
v_call: TRBV5-5
d_call: -
clone_size: -

cdr3_aa: CASSEAAGTGLNSPLHF
cdr3_nt: TGTGCCAGCAGTGAAGCCGCAGGGACAGGACTAAATTCACCCCTCCACTTT
j_call: TRBJ1-6
v_call: TRBV2
d_call: TRBD1
clone_size: -

cdr3_aa: CSASGLAPGEQYF
cdr3_nt: TGCAGTGCTAGTGGGTTAGCACCGGGCGAGCAGTACTTC
j_call: TRBJ2-7
v_call: TRBV20-1
d_call: -
clone_size: -

cdr3_aa: CASSKDTRGLAGEQFF
cdr3_nt: TGTGCCAGCAGCAAAGATACCCGGGGACTAGCTGGTGAGCAGTTCTTC
j_call: TRBJ2-1
v_call: TRBV21-1
d_call: -
clone_size: -

cdr3_aa: CATVAGRDNEQFF
cdr3_nt: TGTGCCACCGTAGCGGGCCGAGACAATGAGCAGTTCTTC
j_call: TRBJ2-1
v_call: TRBV10-3
d_call: TRBD2
clone_size: -

cdr3_aa: CASSSSGGVYVDYTF
cdr3_nt: TGCGCCAGCAGCTCCTCAGGGGGCGTCTATGTTGACTACACCTTC
j_call: TRBJ1-2
v_call: TRBV5-1
d_call: TRBD1
clone_size: -

cdr3_aa: CASSWRDVDNEQFF
cdr3_nt: TGTGCCAGCAGCTGGCGGGATGTGGACAATGAGCAGTTCTTC
j_call: TRBJ2-1
v_call: TRBV7-9
d_call: -
clone_size: -

cdr3_aa: CASLGGDRKYYGYTF
cdr3_nt: TGTGCCAGCCTGGGGGGTGACAGGAAGTACTATGGCTACACCTTC
j_call: TRBJ1-2
v_call: TRBV28
d_call: -
clone_size: many

cdr3_aa: CASSSPRSTETQYF
cdr3_nt: TGTGCCAGCAGCTCCCCGAGATCGACGGAGACCCAGTACTTC
j_call: TRBJ2-5
v_call: TRBV6-5
d_call: -
clone_size: -

cdr3_aa: CASSLGQSGNTIYF
cdr3_nt: TGTGCCAGCAGTTTAGGACAGTCTGGAAACACCATATATTTT
j_call: TRBJ1-3
v_call: TRBV28
d_call: -
clone_size: -